This is a list of T cell receptor beta chains from one sample in a study of control samples from healthy donors and cancer patients. TCRdb keeps only in-frame clones here, not all; method: immunoSEQ multiplex PCR. The sample records about 140,000 clones, about nine tenths being singletons. The material sequenced was blood. The origin of the receptors is a man aged 25-45 years in good health. Both conserved end residues are part of each CDR3. The D gene is left open where the match is weak. The listing skips clone size in some rows; elsewhere it reads once, few, many or a size class.

J: TRBJ2-1; length: 15; size: .; D: .; V: TRBV5-1; DNA: TGCGCCAGCAGCTTGACTAGCCAGGGGTGGGATGAGCAGTTCTTC; CDR3: CASSLTSQGWDEQFF
J: TRBJ1-5; length: 16; size: few; D: TRBD1; V: TRBV6-1; DNA: TGTGCCAGCAGTGTCTTATCCGGGACAGGGATTCAGCCCCAGCATTTT; CDR3: CASSVLSGTGIQPQHF
J: TRBJ2-2; length: 16; size: .; D: .; V: TRBV4-2; DNA: TGTGCCAGCAGCCGAACTAGTAATCAGGGGCGCGGGGAGCTGTTTTTT; CDR3: CASSRTSNQGRGELFF
J: TRBJ2-7; length: 13; size: .; D: .; V: TRBV30; DNA: TGTGCCTGGAGTGAGGGTTACCTTTACGAGCAGTACTTC; CDR3: CAWSEGYLYEQYF
J: TRBJ1-2; length: 13; size: .; D: .; V: TRBV6-5; DNA: TGTGCCAGCAGTAGGACGGCTTATTATGGCTACACCTTC; CDR3: CASSRTAYYGYTF
J: TRBJ2-5; length: 15; size: .; D: .; V: TRBV7-2; DNA: TGTGCCAGCAGCTTAACGGTCCAGCGACGAGAGACCCAGTACTTC; CDR3: CASSLTVQRRETQYF
J: TRBJ1-5; length: 13; size: few; D: TRBD1; V: TRBV7-2; DNA: TGTGCCAGCAGCGTCAGGGGGTATCAGCCCCAGCATTTT; CDR3: CASSVRGYQPQHF
J: TRBJ2-5; length: 18; size: few; D: TRBD2; V: TRBV6-2/TRBV6-3; DNA: TGTGCCAGCAGTTACCCCCGGACTAGCGGGAGGGCCGGGAAGACCCAGTACTTC; CDR3: CASSYPRTSGRAGKTQYF
J: TRBJ1-1; length: 16; size: .; D: .; V: TRBV21-1; DNA: TGTGCCAGCAGCAAGTCGTTCCGGGTAGAGAACACTGAAGCTTTCTTT; CDR3: CASSKSFRVENTEAFF
J: TRBJ1-6; length: 13; size: .; D: .; V: TRBV3-1/TRBV3-2; DNA: TGTGCCAGCAGCCAATCCTGGGAATCACCCCTCCACTTT; CDR3: CASSQSWESPLHF
J: TRBJ1-4; length: 15; size: .; D: TRBD1; V: TRBV7-2; DNA: TGTGCCAGCAGCCCAGGGGGCCGGTGGATTGAAAAACTGTTTTTT; CDR3: CASSPGGRWIEKLFF